These 13 T cell receptor beta chains originate from one sample sequenced in a study of blood T cell repertoires in COVID-19 (TCRdb year 2020). Library construction relied on the immunoSEQ multiplex PCR assay. TCRdb obtained this table from immuneACCESS and retained in-frame rearrangements with V and J assigned. These tables miss some clones; where compared with another copy, unresolved V genes account for less than half of the shortfall, and the remainder is unexplained. The sample profile shows about 210,000 clones; about 85% of them were found once. Around 1.6% of the sample rests with the top ten. Sample: peripheral blood. These receptors were taken from a man aged 70 or older with acute or convalescent COVID-19.

The chain uses TRBV5-1 and TRBJ1-4, with 12 bases matching TRBD1. Germline V gene data show CDR1 as SGHRS and CDR2 as YFSETQ. V was pared by 4 bases and J by 7 bases, with 2 bases of the junction left unmatched. The CDR3 runs 14 residues. This CDR3 is CASSMGQGAEKLFF. CDR3 DNA sequence: TGCGCCAGCAGCATGGGACAGGGGGCTGAAAAACTGTTTTTT.

The CDR3 spells CASSGGTGHGDTQYF. The CDR3 DNA reads as TGTGCCAGCAGCGGGGGGACAGGCCACGGGGATACGCAGTATTTT. The rearrangement uses TRBV9 and TRBJ2-3; 8 positions agree with TRBD1. The CDR3 length is 15 residues. J gave up 6 bases and V 3 bases, and 9 bases lay outside the gene matches. The germline V gene encodes CDR1 SGDLS and CDR2 YYNGEE.

This chain connects TRBV7-2 to TRBJ2-5, with 7 bases fitting TRBD2. The J segment lost 3 bases and the V segment lost 1 base, leaving 5 bases of the junction unmatched. The CDR3 is made up of 15 amino acids. Germline loops: CDR1 SGHTA, CDR2 FQGNSA. In nucleotides, the CDR3 is TGTGCCAGCAGCTTAGGAGGGAGGGCCGAAGAGACCCAGTACTTC. Its protein product is CASSLGGRAEETQYF.

This chain uses TRBV12-3 or TRBV12-4 with TRBJ1-6; D is unresolved. Between the trimmed V and J ends, which lost 4 bases and 8 bases, there was a span of 6 bases. This CDR3 contains 12 residues. CDR3 sequence (DNA): TGTGCCAGCAGTTCTCGGTATTCACCCCTCCACTTT. Protein: CASSSRYSPLHF.

This clone was seen just once. V usage is TRBV2 and J usage is TRBJ2-5, with D unresolved. V gave up 6 bases and J gave up 3 bases, with 17 bases separating them. Per the germline V gene, CDR1 is SNHLY and CDR2 is FYNNEI. The CDR3 runs 15 residues. The CDR3 DNA follows: TGTGCCAGCAGGAACTTGGGCGCCCCTGAAGAGACCCAGTACTTC. Translating gives CASRNLGAPEETQYF.

CDR3 protein: CASRSDRRSSGANVLTF. The CDR3 region has the DNA TGTGCCAGCAGGAGTGACAGGCGAAGCTCTGGGGCCAACGTCCTGACTTTC. The rearrangement uses TRBV25-1 and TRBJ2-6, with D possibly being TRBD1 (6 bases). Germline lookup yields CDR1 MGHDK and CDR2 SYGVNS. The germline V and J ends were trimmed by 6 bases and 0 bases, with 15 bases remaining between them. The length of the CDR3 is 17 residues.

V usage is TRBV10-3 and J usage is TRBJ2-3; D gene uncertain. Looked up from germline, CDR1 is ENHRY and CDR2 is SYGVKD. The CDR3 is 18 residues long. Trimming removed 5 bases from V and 0 bases from J, with 21 bases in between. CDR3 loop: CAISRLFTGQASTDTQYF. The DNA of the CDR3 is TGTGCCATCAGTCGTTTGTTTACGGGTCAAGCTAGCACAGATACGCAGTATTTT.

The chain uses TRBV5-1 and TRBJ2-3; no definite D call. CDR3 size: 14 residues. CDR1 SGHRS and CDR2 YFSETQ come from the germline V gene. Trimming left V 4 bases short and J 0 bases short, with 9 bases between. CDR3 region: CASSKEISTDTQYF. DNA of the CDR3: TGCGCCAGCAGCAAGGAGATTAGCACAGATACGCAGTATTTT.

This chain connects TRBV20-1 to TRBJ2-1; 8 positions agree with TRBD2. This CDR3 has 11 amino acids. Germline V CDR1 and CDR2: DFQATT, SNEGSKA (reference sequence). V lost 4 bases to trimming and J lost 8 bases; unmatched junction nucleotides: 1. CDR3 region: CSATGLDEQFF. The CDR3 nucleotides are TGCAGTGCTACGGGACTAGATGAGCAGTTCTTC.

The rearrangement joins TRBV9 to TRBJ2-1; 13 bases match TRBD2. This CDR3 contains 15 residues. Germline-derived CDR1 and CDR2 are SGDLS and YYNGEE. V was pared by 2 bases and J by 7 bases, with 3 bases of the junction left unmatched. CDR3 sequence reads: CASSVGTSGINEQFF. In DNA, the CDR3 is TGTGCCAGCAGCGTTGGGACTAGCGGGATAAATGAGCAGTTCTTC.

The chain has TRBV21-1 and TRBJ2-7; TRBD2, the D gene given by the table, was not confirmed from the DNA. TRBV21-1 is a pseudogene segment. The CDR3 has 13 residues. The CDR3 reads CASSPRLAYEQYF. CDR3 DNA: TGTGCCAGCAGCCCTCGACTAGCCTACGAGCAGTACTTC.

This sequence joins TRBV6-5 and TRBJ1-3, with 7 nucleotides matching TRBD1. The CDR3 sequence is 15 residues long. V was pared by 8 bases and J by 2 bases, with 9 bases of the junction left unmatched. CDR1 is MNHEY and CDR2 is SVGAGI in the germline V gene. CDR3 sequence (DNA): TGTGCCAGCCATCGTCTTGGGACAGCTGGAAACACCATATATTTT. It is translated as CASHRLGTAGNTIYF.

The chain uses TRBV27 and TRBJ2-7; D not resolved. CDR3 length: 13 amino acids. Per germline, CDR1 MNHEY and CDR2 SMNVEV (reference sequence). The germline V and J ends were trimmed by 0 bases and 1 base, with 4 bases remaining between them. The chain's CDR3 is CASSLSRSYEQYF. CDR3 in DNA: TGTGCCAGCAGTTTATCGCGTTCCTACGAGCAGTACTTC.